A single TCR beta chain is shown here with its context. Its antigen remains unknown. These data originate in a study of shared clonotypes between healthy human individuals. Study findings and constraints: When compared with the clonotypes that were shared by all four sorted-subset donors, the non-shared clonotypes turned out to have lower generation probabilities.

As defined, naive CD8 cells were CD45RO-negative and positively selected for CCR7, with terminally differentiated effector memory CD45RA+ cells excluded. The table came from immunoSEQ multiplex PCR; TCRdb's copy has only in-frame clones and leaves some out. The sample records about 590,000 clones, less than 97% being singletons. The CDR3 consists of 14 residues. Germline values: CDR1 SGHKS, CDR2 YYEKEE (reference sequence). V was pared by 2 bases and J by 0 bases, with 6 bases between. Material: naive CD8+ T cells sorted from blood. The TCR sequence derives from a woman aged 25-40 years in good health. The genes are TRBV5-5 and TRBJ2-1; no firm D call. CDR3 nucleotide sequence: TGTGCCAGCAGCTTAAGCGACTCCTACAATGAGCAGTTCTTC. This gives the protein CASSLSDSYNEQFF.